This is a list of T cell receptor beta chains from one sample in a study of blood T cells in healthy people across ages. TCRdb reanalysed the 5' RACE reads using MiXCR and keeps one entry per CDR3 protein. The repertoire consists of 650,000 to 800,000 distinct CDR3 sequences, with around 52% occurring once and the leading ten covering roughly 12%. Sequences were obtained from blood. These receptors all stem from an elderly woman in good health. CDR3s include the opening cysteine and the closing phenylalanine or tryptophan. A D gene is named only where the DNA matches it firmly. Only some rows state a clone size, as once, few, many or a class for expanded clones.

cdr3_aa	cdr3_nt	d_call	v_call	j_call	clone_size
CSARVYYNEQFF	TGCAGTGCTAGGGTCTACTACAATGAGCAGTTCTTC	NA	TRBV20-1	TRBJ2-1	NA
CSAGTSGTNEQFF	TGCAGCGCCGGGACTAGCGGGACAAATGAGCAGTTCTTC	TRBD2	TRBV29-1	TRBJ2-1	NA
CSAQGGFGYTF	TGCAGTGCTCAAGGGGGATTTGGCTACACCTTC	NA	TRBV20-1	TRBJ1-2	NA
CASSSGNQPQHF	TGTGCCAGCAGTTCAGGGAATCAGCCCCAGCATTTT	NA	TRBV27	TRBJ1-5	many
CSARETSGGYNEQFF	TGCAGTGCTAGAGAGACTAGCGGGGGATACAATGAGCAGTTCTTC	TRBD2	TRBV20-1	TRBJ2-1	few
CASSSVVGMKTQYF	TGTGCCAGCAGCAGCGTGGTGGGCATGAAGACCCAGTACTTC	NA	TRBV2	TRBJ2-5	few
CASSSEGERNQPQHF	TGCGCCAGCAGCTCGGAAGGGGAACGCAATCAGCCCCAGCATTTT	NA	TRBV5-1	TRBJ1-5	few
CAHQESGGARGGYTF	TGTGCCCATCAAGAATCAGGGGGCGCAAGAGGTGGCTACACCTTC	TRBD1	TRBV10-3	TRBJ1-2	few
CSVAVTGGVFQPQHF	TGCAGCGTTGCCGTTACAGGGGGCGTTTTTCAGCCCCAGCATTTT	TRBD1	TRBV29-1	TRBJ1-5	NA
CSVEGGYNEKLFF	TGCAGCGTTGAAGGCGGTTATAATGAAAAACTGTTTTTT	NA	TRBV29-1	TRBJ1-4	NA
CASSRQGNEKLFF	TGTGCCAGCAGTCGACAGGGGAATGAAAAACTGTTTTTT	TRBD1	TRBV7-9	TRBJ1-4	NA
CATSRAGLGLGYGYTF	TGTGCCACCAGCAGAGCTGGCCTCGGCCTCGGGTATGGCTACACCTTC	NA	TRBV15	TRBJ1-2	many
CSARVVQAKLNEKLFF	TGCAGTGCTAGAGTGGTACAGGCCAAACTGAATGAAAAACTGTTTTTT	NA	TRBV20-1	TRBJ1-4	NA